This T cell receptor (beta chain) was retrieved from a study of T cell repertoires in cytomegalovirus infection. Looking at the study overall: Based on public TCR beta signatures, there were indications of CMV infection and of a matching HLA type.

The CDR3 has 13 amino acids. Germline V gene sequence: CDR1 SGHTA, CDR2 FQGNSA. V was pared by 7 bases and J by 7 bases, with 11 bases between. TCRdb fed the reads into MiXCR, producing one record per CDR3 protein. This sample carries some 320,000 distinct CDR3 sequences, 9% to 9.5% of them seen once, and the ten largest clones take 4.3%. This clonotype was found many times. Its antigen is not identified. Study-wide results and caveats: In two of eight donors, the top clonotype was HLA-C-restricted CMV-specific. CMV carriers having the relevant HLA were flagged by cumulative public TCR beta family frequency.

The chain recombines TRBV7-2 with TRBJ1-6, with no clear D. This clonotype was obtained from a human donor in good health (CMV status not recorded). Some clones in this sample may be carry-over from other donors' samples. The specimen sequenced was PBMCs. CDR3 nucleotide sequence: TGTGCCAGCAACCCTGCCCCCAATTCACCCCTCCACTTT. Translated: CASNPAPNSPLHF.